This TCR beta chain derives from a study of graft-versus-host responses after intestinal transplantation. Sequencing was performed with immunoSEQ multiplex PCR; in TCRdb, only in-frame clones are kept and a portion is missing. The sample includes 75,000 to 100,000 clones, around 91% of them seen just once. CDR1 and CDR2 (germline): MNHEY, SVGAGI. The J segment lost 4 bases and the V segment lost 6 bases, leaving 9 bases of the junction unmatched. This CDR3 spans 15 amino acids. About this clone: Its antigen is as yet unknown.

The receptor's source is a human donor who was the organ donor for an intestinal transplant. The specimen comprised unstimulated CD4+ T cells sorted from spleen or lymph node cells, sampled before transplant. This sequence joins TRBV6-5 and TRBJ1-5, with 7 bases identical to TRBD1. CDR3 region: CASRTSGGANQPQHF. The CDR3 DNA reads as TGTGCCAGCAGAACTTCAGGGGGAGCGAATCAGCCCCAGCATTTT.